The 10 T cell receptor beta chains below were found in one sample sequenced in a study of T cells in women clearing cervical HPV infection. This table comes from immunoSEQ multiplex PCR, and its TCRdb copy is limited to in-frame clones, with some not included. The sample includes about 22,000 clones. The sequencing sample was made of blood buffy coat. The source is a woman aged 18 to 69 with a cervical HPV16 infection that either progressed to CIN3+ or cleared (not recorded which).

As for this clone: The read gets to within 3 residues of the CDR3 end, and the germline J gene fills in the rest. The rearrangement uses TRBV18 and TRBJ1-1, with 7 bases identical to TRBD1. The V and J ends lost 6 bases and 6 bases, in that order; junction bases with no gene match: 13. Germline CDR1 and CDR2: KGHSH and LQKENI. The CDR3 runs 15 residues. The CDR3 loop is CASSPSSQGVAEAFF. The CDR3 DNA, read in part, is TGTGCCAGCTCCCCATCGAGTCAGGGGGTTGCTGAA.

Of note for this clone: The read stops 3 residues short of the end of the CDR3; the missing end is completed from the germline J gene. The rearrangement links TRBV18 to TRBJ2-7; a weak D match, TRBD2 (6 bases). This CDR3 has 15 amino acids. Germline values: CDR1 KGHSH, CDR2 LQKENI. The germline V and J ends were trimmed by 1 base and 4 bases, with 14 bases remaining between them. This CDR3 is CASSPLRDSLYEQYF. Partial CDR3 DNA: TGTGCCAGCTCACCACTACGGGACTCCTTATACGAG.

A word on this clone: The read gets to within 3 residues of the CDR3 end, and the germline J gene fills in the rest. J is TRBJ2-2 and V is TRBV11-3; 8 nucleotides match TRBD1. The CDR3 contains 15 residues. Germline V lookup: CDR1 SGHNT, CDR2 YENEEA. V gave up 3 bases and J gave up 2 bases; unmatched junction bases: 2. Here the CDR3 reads CASSLGQANTGELFF. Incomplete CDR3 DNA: TGTGCCAGCAGCTTGGGACAGGCAAACACCGGGGAG.

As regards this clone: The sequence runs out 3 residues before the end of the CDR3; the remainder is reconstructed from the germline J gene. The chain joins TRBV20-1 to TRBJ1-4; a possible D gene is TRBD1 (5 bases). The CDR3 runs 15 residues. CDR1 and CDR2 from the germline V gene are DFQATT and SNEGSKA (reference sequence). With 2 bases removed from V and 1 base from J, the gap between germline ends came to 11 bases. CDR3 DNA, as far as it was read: TGCAGTGCTAGATCCCCGACAGAAACTAATGAAAAA. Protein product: CSARSPTETNEK. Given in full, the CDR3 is CSARSPTETNEKLFF.

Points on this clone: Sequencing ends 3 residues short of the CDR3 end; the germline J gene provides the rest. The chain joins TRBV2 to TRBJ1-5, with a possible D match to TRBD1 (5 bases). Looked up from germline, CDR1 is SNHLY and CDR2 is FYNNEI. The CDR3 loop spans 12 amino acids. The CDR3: CASRSPGGPQHF. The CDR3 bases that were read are TGTGCCAGCAGGTCGCCGGGGGGACCC.

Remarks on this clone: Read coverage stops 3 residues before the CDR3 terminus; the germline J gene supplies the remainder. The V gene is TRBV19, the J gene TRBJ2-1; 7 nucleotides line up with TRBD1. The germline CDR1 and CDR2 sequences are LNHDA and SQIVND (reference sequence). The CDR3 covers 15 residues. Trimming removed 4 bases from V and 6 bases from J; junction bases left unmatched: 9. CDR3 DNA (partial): TGTGCCAGTAGTACCAGCAGAGGGGGCCGCAATGAG. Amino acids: CASSTSRGGRNE. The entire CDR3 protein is CASSTSRGGRNEQFF.

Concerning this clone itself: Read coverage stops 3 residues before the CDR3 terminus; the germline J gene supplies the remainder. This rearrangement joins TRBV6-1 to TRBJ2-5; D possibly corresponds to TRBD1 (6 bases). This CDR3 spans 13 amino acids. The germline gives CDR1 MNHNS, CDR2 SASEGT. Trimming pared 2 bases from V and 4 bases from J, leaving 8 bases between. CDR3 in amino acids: CASSEQGRETQYF. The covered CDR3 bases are TGTGCCAGCAGTGAACAGGGGCGAGAGACC.

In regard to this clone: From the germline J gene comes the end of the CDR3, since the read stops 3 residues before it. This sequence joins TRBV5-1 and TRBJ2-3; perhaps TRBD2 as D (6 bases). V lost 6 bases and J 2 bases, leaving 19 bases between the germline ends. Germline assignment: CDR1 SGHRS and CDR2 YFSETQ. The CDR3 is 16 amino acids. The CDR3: CASKLGSGGVTDTQYF. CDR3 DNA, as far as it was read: TGCGCCAGCAAACTGGGTAGCGGCGGAGTCACAGATACG. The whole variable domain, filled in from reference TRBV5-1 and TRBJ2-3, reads KAGVTQTPRYLIKTRGQQVTLSCSPISGHRSVSWYQQTPGQGLQFLFEYFSETQRNKGNFPGRFSGRQFSNSRSEMNVSTLELGDSALYLCASKLGSGGVTDTQYFGPGTRLTVL.

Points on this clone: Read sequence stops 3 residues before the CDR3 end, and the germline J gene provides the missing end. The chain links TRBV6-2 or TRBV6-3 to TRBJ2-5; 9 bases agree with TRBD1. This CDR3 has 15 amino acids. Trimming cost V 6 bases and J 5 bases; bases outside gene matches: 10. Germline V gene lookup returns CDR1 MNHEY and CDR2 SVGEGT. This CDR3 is CASRPQGAQYETQYF. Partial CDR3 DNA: TGTGCCAGCAGGCCACAGGGGGCGCAGTACGAGACC.

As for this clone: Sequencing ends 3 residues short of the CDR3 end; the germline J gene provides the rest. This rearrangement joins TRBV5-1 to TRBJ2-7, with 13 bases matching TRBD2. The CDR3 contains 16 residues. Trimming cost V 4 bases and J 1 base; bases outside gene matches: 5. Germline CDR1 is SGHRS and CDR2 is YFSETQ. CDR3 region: CASSQPGLAGSYEQYF. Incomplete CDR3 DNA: TGCGCCAGCAGCCAACCGGGACTAGCGGGATCCTACGAG.